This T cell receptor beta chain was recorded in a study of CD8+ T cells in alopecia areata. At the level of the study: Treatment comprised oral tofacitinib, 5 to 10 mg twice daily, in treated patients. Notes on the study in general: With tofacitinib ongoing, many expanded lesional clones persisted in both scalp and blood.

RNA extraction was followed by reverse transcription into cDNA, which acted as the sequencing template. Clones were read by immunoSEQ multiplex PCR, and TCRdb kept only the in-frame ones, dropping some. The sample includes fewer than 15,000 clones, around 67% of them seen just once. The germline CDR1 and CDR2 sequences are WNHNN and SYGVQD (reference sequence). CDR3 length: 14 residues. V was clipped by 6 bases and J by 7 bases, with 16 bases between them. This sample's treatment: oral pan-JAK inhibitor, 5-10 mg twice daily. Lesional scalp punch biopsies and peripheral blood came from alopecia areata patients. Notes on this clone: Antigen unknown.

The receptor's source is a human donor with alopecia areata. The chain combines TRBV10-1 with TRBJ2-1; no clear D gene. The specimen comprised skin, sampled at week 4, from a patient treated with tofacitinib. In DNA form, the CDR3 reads TGCGCCAGCAGCCCAACTGTTACGAAAAATGAGCAGTTCTTC. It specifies CASSPTVTKNEQFF.